This entry lists 6 T cell receptor beta chains sequenced from one sample in a study of regulatory T cells in long-lasting Graves disease. Time point reported: newly diagnosed GD, antithyroid drugs for less than 3 months. PBMC RNA served as the TCR library source. In building TCR beta libraries, iRepertoire HTBI primers were used together with Arm-PCR of CDR3 regions. Using its own MiXCR run on the multiplex PCR reads, TCRdb lists one record per CDR3 protein. This sample has hundreds of thousands of distinct CDR3 sequences, with 16% found just once. These data are also associated with another study on T cells in Graves' hyperthyroidism and ophthalmopathy.

Source: peripheral blood mononuclear cells (PBMCs), taken at new diagnosis, from a patient treated with antithyroid drugs. The source is a young woman with Graves disease.

The chain combines TRBV12-3 or TRBV12-4 with TRBJ2-5, with TRBD1 matching 8 bases. The CDR3 consists of 15 residues. V lost 5 bases to trimming and J lost 0 bases; unmatched junction nucleotides: 5. The CDR3 bases are TGTGCCAGCAGTCACCCGGACAGGGACCAAGAGACCCAGTACTTC. Translation: CASSHPDRDQETQYF.

This clonotype was counted ten times or more. This chain joins TRBV27 and TRBJ2-3; TRBD1 or TRBD2 may be the D gene (5 bases each). There are 15 residues in the CDR3. Germline-derived CDR1 and CDR2 are MNHEY and SMNVEV (reference sequence). Trimming removed 6 bases from V and 2 bases from J, with 15 bases in between. The CDR3 loop reads CASSLLGGPTDTQYF. The CDR3 DNA sequence: TGTGCCAGCAGCCTCCTTGGGGGTCCCACAGATACGCAGTATTTT.

This clonotype has a count of ten or more. The V call is TRBV9, the J call TRBJ1-1, with unresolved D. Germline V CDR1 and CDR2: SGDLS, YYNGEE. The CDR3 consists of 13 residues. V was trimmed by 2 bases and J by 0 bases, leaving 5 bases between them. The CDR3 loop reads CASSVAMNTEAFF. CDR3 DNA: TGTGCCAGCAGCGTCGCAATGAACACTGAAGCTTTCTTT.

This clonotype was counted ten times or more. The rearrangement joins TRBV28 to TRBJ1-1; possible D gene TRBD1, 5 bases. The CDR3 consists of 12 residues. Germline loops: CDR1 MDHEN, CDR2 SYDVKM. Trimming shortened V by 7 bases and J by 11 bases, and 17 bases separated the two germline ends. CDR3 bases: TGTGCCAGCAATAATCAGGGTTTTGGGGCTTTCTTT. Translating gives CASNNQGFGAFF.

This clonotype was picked up many times. This chain uses TRBV10-2 with TRBJ2-7, with TRBD1 identical over 9 bases. The J segment lost 3 bases and the V segment lost 3 bases, leaving 6 bases of the junction unmatched. In germline, CDR1 is WSHSY, CDR2 SAAADI. CDR3 length: 15 amino acids. CDR3 protein: CASSDAGQGGYEQYF. CDR3 nucleotide sequence: TGCGCCAGCAGTGATGCGGGACAGGGCGGCTACGAGCAGTACTTC.

This clonotype was detected ten times or more. CDR3 DNA sequence: TGTGCCAGCAGTTTGCTCCAGGGGACCACTGAAGCTTTCTTT. Protein: CASSLLQGTTEAFF. The chain recombines TRBV28 with TRBJ1-1; TRBD1 might be the D (6 bases). Germline assignment: CDR1 MDHEN and CDR2 SYDVKM. This CDR3 is 14 amino acids long. Trimming cost V 3 bases and J 4 bases, with 12 bases left between them. Looking up the rest from reference TRBV28 and TRBJ1-1 gives the full variable domain: DVKVTQSSRYLVKRTGEKVFLECVQDMDHENMFWYRQDPGLGLRLIYFSYDVKMKEKGDIPEGYSVSREKKERFSLILESASTNQTSMYLCASSLLQGTTEAFFGQGTRLTVV.